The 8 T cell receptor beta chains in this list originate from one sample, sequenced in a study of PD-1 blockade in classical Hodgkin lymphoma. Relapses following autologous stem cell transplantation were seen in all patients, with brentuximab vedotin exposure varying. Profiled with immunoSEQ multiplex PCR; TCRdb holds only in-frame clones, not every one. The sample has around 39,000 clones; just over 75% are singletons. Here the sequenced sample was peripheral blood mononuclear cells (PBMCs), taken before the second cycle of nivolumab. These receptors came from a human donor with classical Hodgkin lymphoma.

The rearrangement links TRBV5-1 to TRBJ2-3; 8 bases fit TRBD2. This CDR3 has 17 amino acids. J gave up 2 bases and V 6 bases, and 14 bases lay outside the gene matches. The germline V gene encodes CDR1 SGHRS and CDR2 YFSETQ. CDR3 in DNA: TGCGCCAGCACCACGCTTAGGGGCGGGGGGTCCACAGATACGCAGTATTTT. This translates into CASTTLRGGGSTDTQYF.

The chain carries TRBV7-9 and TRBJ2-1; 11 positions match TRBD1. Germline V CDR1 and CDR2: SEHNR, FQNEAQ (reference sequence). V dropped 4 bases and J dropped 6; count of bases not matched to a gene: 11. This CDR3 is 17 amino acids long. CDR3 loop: CASSSYPGQGVFNEQFF. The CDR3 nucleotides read TGTGCCAGCAGCTCTTACCCGGGACAGGGGGTGTTCAATGAGCAGTTCTTC.

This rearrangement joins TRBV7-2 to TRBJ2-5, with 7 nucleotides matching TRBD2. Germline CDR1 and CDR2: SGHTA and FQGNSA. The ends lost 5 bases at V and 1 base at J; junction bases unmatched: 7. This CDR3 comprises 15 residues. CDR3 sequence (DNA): TGTGCCAGCAGCCGACAGCGGGGTCCCCAAGAGACCCAGTACTTC. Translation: CASSRQRGPQETQYF. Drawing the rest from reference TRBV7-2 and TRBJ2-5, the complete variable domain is GAGVSQSPSNKVTEKGKDVELRCDPISGHTALYWYRQSLGQGLEFLIYFQGNSAPDKSGLPSDRFSAERTGGSVSTLTIQRTQQEDSAVYLCASSRQRGPQETQYFGPGTRLLVL.

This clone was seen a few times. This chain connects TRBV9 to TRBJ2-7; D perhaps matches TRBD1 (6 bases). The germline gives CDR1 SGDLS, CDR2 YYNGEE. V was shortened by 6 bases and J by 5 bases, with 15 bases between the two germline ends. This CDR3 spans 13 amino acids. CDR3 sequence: CASNPGVGDEQYF. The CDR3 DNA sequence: TGTGCCAGCAACCCAGGGGTTGGCGACGAGCAGTACTTC.

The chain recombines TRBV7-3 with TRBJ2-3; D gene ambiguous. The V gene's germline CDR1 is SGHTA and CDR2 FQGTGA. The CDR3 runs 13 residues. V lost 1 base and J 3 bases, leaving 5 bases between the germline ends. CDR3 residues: CASSLIGTDTQYF. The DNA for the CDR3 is TGTGCCAGCAGCTTAATCGGGACAGATACGCAGTATTTT.

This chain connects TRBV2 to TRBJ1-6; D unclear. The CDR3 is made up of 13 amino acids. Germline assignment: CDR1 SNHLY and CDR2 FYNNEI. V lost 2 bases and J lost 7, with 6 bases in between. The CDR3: CASSERTNSPLHF. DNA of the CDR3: TGTGCCAGCAGTGAACGAACAAATTCACCCCTCCACTTT. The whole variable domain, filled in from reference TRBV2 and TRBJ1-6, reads EPEVTQTPSHQVTQMGQEVILRCVPISNHLYFYWYRQILGQKVEFLVSFYNNEISEKSEIFDDQFSVERPDGSNFTLKIRSTKLEDSAMYFCASSERTNSPLHFGNGTRLTVT.

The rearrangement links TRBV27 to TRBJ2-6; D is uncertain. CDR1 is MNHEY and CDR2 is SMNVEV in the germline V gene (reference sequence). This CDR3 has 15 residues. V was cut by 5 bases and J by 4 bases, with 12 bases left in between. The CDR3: CASSPRAPGANVLTF. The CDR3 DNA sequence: TGTGCCAGCAGTCCTAGGGCGCCCGGGGCCAACGTCCTGACTTTC.

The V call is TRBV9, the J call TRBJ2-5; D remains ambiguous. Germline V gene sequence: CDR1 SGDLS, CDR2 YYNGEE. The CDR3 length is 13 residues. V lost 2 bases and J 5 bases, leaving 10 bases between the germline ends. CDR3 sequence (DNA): TGTGCCAGCAGCGTGACGATTGGGGAGACCCAGTACTTC. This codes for CASSVTIGETQYF.